The next 26 T cell receptor beta chains were all read from a single sample in a study of long-term antiretroviral therapy in people with HIV. The assay, immunoSEQ v3.0, was run at survey level. Here immunoSEQ multiplex PCR was the method, and the copy in TCRdb shows in-frame clones only, minus some. The sample yields fewer than 8,500 clones, about 85% seen once. This specimen consisted of unsorted PBMCs, obtained roughly 2.5 years before starting antiretroviral therapy. The receptors here all came from a man between 35 and 55 years old with HIV.

The chain employs TRBV2 and TRBJ1-6; maybe TRBD1 (5 bases). Trimming pared 7 bases from V and 9 bases from J, leaving 19 bases between. The CDR3 sequence is 15 residues long. The germline V gene encodes CDR1 SNHLY and CDR2 FYNNEI. The CDR3 DNA is TGTGCCAGCATTCCATCCGGGACGGAAAGTTCACCCCTCCACTTT. The encoded protein is CASIPSGTESSPLHF. The full variable domain, rest sourced from reference TRBV2 and TRBJ1-6, is EPEVTQTPSHQVTQMGQEVILRCVPISNHLYFYWYRQILGQKVEFLVSFYNNEISEKSEIFDDQFSVERPDGSNFTLKIRSTKLEDSAMYFCASIPSGTESSPLHFGNGTRLTVT.

This clone was seen just once. The chain recombines TRBV6-1 with TRBJ2-7; a weak D match, TRBD1 (6 bases). Germline V gene sequence: CDR1 MNHNS, CDR2 SASEGT. The CDR3 is 15 residues long. The germline V and J ends were trimmed by 1 base and 2 bases, with 12 bases remaining between them. The DNA for the CDR3 is TGTGCCAGCAGTGAAGGGCCAGGGGCCACCTACGAGCAGTACTTC. Translating gives CASSEGPGATYEQYF.

The chain carries TRBV5-1 and TRBJ2-7; D gene uncertain. This CDR3 spans 14 amino acids. Germline values: CDR1 SGHRS, CDR2 YFSETQ. Deletions cut 3 bases from V and 0 bases from J, with 10 bases between. In DNA form, the CDR3 reads TGCGCCAGCAGCTACGACGCTCTCTCCTACGAGCAGTACTTC. Its translation is CASSYDALSYEQYF.

V gene TRBV13 combines with J gene TRBJ1-1, with D perhaps matching TRBD1 (6 bases). This CDR3 comprises 11 residues. Germline CDR1 PRHDT, CDR2 FYEKMQ (reference sequence). The V end lost 10 bases, the J end lost 7 bases, and 13 bases lay between the germline ends. CDR3 loop: CATKGGVEAFF. The CDR3 nucleotides read TGTGCCACTAAGGGGGGGGTTGAAGCTTTCTTT.

This clone was counted between two and nine times. CDR3 residues: CASSFPSGATYEQYF. The CDR3, as DNA: TGTGCCAGCAGTTTCCCTAGCGGGGCCACCTACGAGCAGTACTTC. The V call is TRBV28, the J call TRBJ2-7, with 9 bases identical to TRBD2. The CDR3 extends over 15 amino acids. Germline V gene sequence: CDR1 MDHEN, CDR2 SYDVKM. Trimming took 3 bases from V and 2 from J; bases not matched to a gene: 5.

The genes are TRBV29-1 and TRBJ2-3; possibly TRBD2 for D (7 bases). The V and J ends lost 2 bases and 2 bases respectively, with 14 bases between them. Looked up from germline, CDR1 is SQVTM and CDR2 is ANQGSEA. This CDR3 is 15 amino acids long. CDR3 nucleotides: TGCAGCGTTGAACCCGCGGGGGACAACACAGATACGCAGTATTTT. As protein: CSVEPAGDNTDTQYF.

The chain joins TRBV19 to TRBJ1-5; TRBD1 matches 7 bases. Germline loops: CDR1 LNHDA, CDR2 SQIVND (reference sequence). There are 15 residues in the CDR3. With 10 bases clipped from V and 4 bases from J, the junction kept 13 bases outside the gene matches. In nucleotides, the CDR3 is TGTGCCACCTCGAATCAGGGGGAGGCGAATCAGCCCCAGCATTTT. Encoded protein: CATSNQGEANQPQHF.

This chain joins TRBV28 and TRBJ1-1; D is uncertain. From germline, CDR1 is MDHEN and CDR2 SYDVKM. V gave up 6 bases and J gave up 1 base, with 3 bases separating them. CDR3 length: 11 residues. This CDR3 reads CASSKNTEAFF. CDR3 nucleotide sequence: TGTGCCAGCAGCAAGAACACTGAAGCTTTCTTT. The whole variable domain, filled in from reference TRBV28 and TRBJ1-1, reads DVKVTQSSRYLVKRTGEKVFLECVQDMDHENMFWYRQDPGLGLRLIYFSYDVKMKEKGDIPEGYSVSREKKERFSLILESASTNQTSMYLCASSKNTEAFFGQGTRLTVV.

V usage is TRBV19 and J usage is TRBJ2-7; 9 nucleotides match TRBD1. Germline CDR1 LNHDA, CDR2 SQIVND (reference sequence). The CDR3 totals 15 residues. V was pared by 5 bases and J by 5 bases, with 10 bases of the junction left unmatched. The CDR3 nucleotides are TGTGCCAGTAGTTCCCCGGGACAGGGCGTGCACGAGCAGTACTTC. It codes for CASSSPGQGVHEQYF.

DNA for the CDR3: TGCGCCAGCAGCTCGCGGACGGATTTTAAAAACATTCAGTACTTC. Residues: CASSSRTDFKNIQYF. The chain joins TRBV5-1 to TRBJ2-4; D call uncertain. The CDR3 sequence is 15 residues long. Trimming removed 3 bases at V and 4 bases at J, with 14 bases between. Germline assignment: CDR1 SGHRS and CDR2 YFSETQ.

This chain links TRBV19 with TRBJ2-7; D possibly matches TRBD1 or TRBD2 (5 bases each). Germline CDR1 and CDR2: LNHDA and SQIVND (reference sequence). The V and J ends lost 5 bases and 3 bases respectively, with 17 bases between them. The CDR3 covers 15 residues. The CDR3 bases are TGTGCCAGTAGTGGGCCGGGACCTTTCGTCTACGAGCAGTACTTC. Encoded protein: CASSGPGPFVYEQYF.

This rearrangement joins TRBV29-1 to TRBJ2-7; D is undetermined. Per the germline V gene, CDR1 is SQVTM and CDR2 is ANQGSEA. This CDR3 has 12 residues. The V gene lost 5 bases and the J gene lost 5 bases, with 13 bases spanning the gap. CDR3 amino acids: CSVKSSQNEQYF. CDR3 nucleotides: TGCAGCGTTAAATCTTCCCAGAACGAGCAGTACTTC.

This rearrangement joins TRBV5-8 to TRBJ1-5, with 8 positions matching TRBD1. Germline CDR1 is SGHTS and CDR2 is YDEGEE. Losses at the gene ends were 3 bases for V and 4 bases for J; bases not matched to a gene: 6. The CDR3 totals 15 residues. CDR3 nucleotide sequence: TGTGCCAGCAGCTCTGAGGACAGGGTTAATCAGCCCCAGCATTTT. It codes for CASSSEDRVNQPQHF.

The chain joins TRBV7-9 to TRBJ1-1; D is ambiguous. CDR3 length: 13 residues. The V and J ends lost 4 bases and 4 bases respectively, with 10 bases between them. The germline CDR1 and CDR2 sequences are SEHNR and FQNEAQ (reference sequence). CDR3 loop: CASSSRGSTEAFF. CDR3 in DNA: TGTGCCAGCAGCTCGAGAGGGTCCACTGAAGCTTTCTTT.

The V call is TRBV10-2, the J call TRBJ2-7, with TRBD1 matching 8 bases. The CDR3 covers 15 residues. The germline V gene encodes CDR1 WSHSY and CDR2 SAAADI. J gave up 9 bases and V 8 bases, and 18 bases lay outside the gene matches. The CDR3 DNA sequence: TGCGCCAGCTCACCGAGCGACAGGGGCCACCCCGGGCAGTACTTC. It is translated as CASSPSDRGHPGQYF.

J is TRBJ2-6 and V is TRBV5-7; D remains unclear. TRBV5-7 is classed as an ORF, of uncertain function. Trimming took off 6 bases at V and 5 bases at J, with 21 bases between the two ends. This CDR3 is built from 17 residues. The CDR3 sequence is CASTEHCVQSRANVLTF. The CDR3 DNA reads as TGTGCCAGCACTGAACATTGCGTACAAAGTCGGGCCAACGTCCTGACTTTC.

The chain recombines TRBV20-1 with TRBJ2-3, with D unclear. Trimming took off 3 bases at V and 3 bases at J, with 1 base between the two ends. CDR1 DFQATT and CDR2 SNEGSKA come from the germline V gene (reference sequence). The CDR3 sequence is 10 residues long. CDR3 region: CSARTDTQYF. The CDR3 coding sequence is TGCAGTGCTAGGACAGATACGCAGTATTTT.

The chain links TRBV4-1 to TRBJ2-7; TRBD1 agrees at 10 bases. The V and J ends lost 6 bases and 4 bases, in that order; junction bases with no gene match: 6. This CDR3 has 14 residues. Germline V lookup: CDR1 MGHRA, CDR2 YSYEKL. The CDR3 reads CASSEGQGGYEQYF. The CDR3 DNA reads as TGCGCCAGCAGTGAAGGACAGGGGGGTTACGAGCAGTACTTC.

J is TRBJ2-3 and V is TRBV27, with unresolved D. The CDR3 contains 12 residues. Germline values: CDR1 MNHEY, CDR2 SMNVEV (reference sequence). Trimming stripped 2 bases from V and 9 bases from J, with 9 bases between. Here the CDR3 reads CASSLGARTQYF. As DNA, the CDR3 is TGTGCCAGCAGTTTAGGAGCAAGGACGCAGTATTTT.

This clone has more than one count but fewer than ten. The J gene is TRBJ1-2, the V gene TRBV29-1; 7 bases are a match to TRBD1. The CDR3 has 13 amino acids. J was trimmed by 4 bases and V by 3 bases; bases with no gene match: 5. In germline, CDR1 is SQVTM, CDR2 ANQGSEA. CDR3 in DNA: TGCAGCGTTGAGCGGGACAGCGGCTATGGCTACACCTTC. As protein: CSVERDSGYGYTF.

This clone was seen only a few times. This chain connects TRBV19 to TRBJ1-2; D remains unclear. Germline CDR1 and CDR2: LNHDA and SQIVND (reference sequence). The CDR3 runs to 14 residues. The germline V and J ends were trimmed by 5 bases and 8 bases, with 18 bases remaining between them. CDR3 bases: TGTGCCAGTAGTTTCCCAGGTGGGTCGGGAGGCTACACCTTC. Translation gives CASSFPGGSGGYTF.

The rearrangement joins TRBV4-1 to TRBJ2-7, with D perhaps TRBD2 (6 bases). The germline V and J ends were trimmed by 6 bases and 2 bases, with 14 bases remaining between them. This CDR3 contains 14 residues. CDR1 MGHRA and CDR2 YSYEKL come from the germline V gene. CDR3 DNA: TGCGCCAGCAGTCCATATAGCGGCCCCTACGAGCAGTACTTC. This sequence encodes CASSPYSGPYEQYF.

The chain couples TRBV27 to TRBJ1-5, with D perhaps matching TRBD1 (5 bases). V was cut by 8 bases and J by 3 bases, with 11 bases left in between. The germline V gene encodes CDR1 MNHEY and CDR2 SMNVEV (reference sequence). This CDR3 has 13 amino acids. Here the CDR3 DNA reads TGTGCCAGCGGGACTTTACTCAATCAGCCCCAGCATTTT. It is translated as CASGTLLNQPQHF.

This clone is medium-sized (0.01 to 0.1%) within its sample. The chain combines TRBV27 with TRBJ2-1; D gene uncertain. Germline lookup yields CDR1 MNHEY and CDR2 SMNVEV (reference sequence). The CDR3 is 13 amino acids. Trimming stripped 2 bases from V and 8 bases from J, with 10 bases between. The CDR3 loop is CASSLATGYEQFF. CDR3 nucleotides: TGTGCCAGCAGTTTAGCCACGGGCTATGAGCAGTTCTTC.

The V call is TRBV5-1, the J call TRBJ1-3, with TRBD1 matching 7 bases. CDR1 and CDR2 (germline): SGHRS, YFSETQ. J lost 0 bases, V lost 0 bases, and 3 bases had no gene match. This CDR3 contains 16 residues. The CDR3 loop is CASSLEGQASGNTIYF. CDR3 DNA sequence: TGCGCCAGCAGCTTGGAAGGACAGGCCTCTGGAAACACCATATATTTT.

This clone was picked up one time. The V and J genes are TRBV27 and TRBJ2-2; D possibly corresponds to TRBD2 (6 bases). The CDR3 is 14 residues long. Germline CDR1 and CDR2: MNHEY and SMNVEV (reference sequence). The ends were cut back, 4 bases at V and 0 bases at J, with 6 bases in the middle. Here the CDR3 reads CASSSGANTGELFF. DNA of the CDR3: TGTGCCAGCAGTTCGGGAGCGAACACCGGGGAGCTGTTTTTT.